The 27 T cell receptor beta chains below all came from one sample that was sequenced in a study of OX40 agonist ivuxolimab in advanced cancers. The assay was immunoSEQ multiplex PCR, and TCRdb's table has in-frame clones only and misses some. Here the sample spans 10,000 to 13,000 clones, 60% to 85% being singletons. The sequences come from CD4+ or CD8+ T cells sorted from blood, collected in a trial of the OX40 agonist ivuxolimab. The receptors were gathered from an adult with an advanced solid tumor such as melanoma, head and neck, liver or kidney cancer.

The chain uses TRBV28 and TRBJ2-5; 8 bases agree with TRBD2. Germline CDR1 is MDHEN and CDR2 is SYDVKM. V lost 2 bases to trimming and J lost 3 bases; unmatched junction nucleotides: 23. This CDR3 is built from 21 residues. Here the CDR3 reads CASSLSLKSGLAGKFKETQYF. CDR3 DNA: TGTGCCAGCAGTTTAAGTCTTAAGTCGGGCCTAGCGGGCAAATTCAAAGAGACCCAGTACTTC.

This chain links TRBV29-1 with TRBJ2-5; D uncertain. The length of the CDR3 is 12 residues. V was pared by 1 base and J by 5 bases, with 8 bases between. Germline CDR1 and CDR2: SQVTM and ANQGSEA. The CDR3 sequence is CSVEAQWETQYF. In DNA form, the CDR3 reads TGCAGCGTTGAAGCCCAATGGGAGACCCAGTACTTC.

V gene TRBV7-9 combines with J gene TRBJ2-7; TRBD2 might be the D (7 bases). Germline V gene lookup returns CDR1 SEHNR and CDR2 FQNEAQ (reference sequence). The CDR3 has 18 amino acids. Between the trimmed V and J ends, which lost 2 bases and 3 bases, there was a span of 23 bases. CDR3 in amino acids: CASSLPSRGREHYYEQYF. The CDR3 bases are TGTGCCAGCAGCTTACCCTCGCGGGGGCGGGAGCATTACTACGAGCAGTACTTC.

This sequence joins TRBV5-6 and TRBJ2-5, with TRBD1 as a possible D gene (5 bases). CDR1 and CDR2 (germline): SGHDT, YYEEEE. V lost 6 bases and J lost 2, with 14 bases in between. The CDR3 extends over 14 amino acids. CDR3 coding DNA: TGTGCCAGCACCTGGGGCTCATGGCAAGAGACCCAGTACTTC. This translates into CASTWGSWQETQYF.

J is TRBJ2-7 and V is TRBV30; D possibly corresponds to TRBD2 (5 bases). This CDR3 is built from 12 residues. Germline V gene sequence: CDR1 GTSNPN, CDR2 SVGIG (reference sequence). The V end lost 2 bases, the J end lost 4 bases, and 9 bases lay between the germline ends. This chain's CDR3 is CAWSSSLYEQYF. In DNA, the CDR3 is TGTGCCTGGAGTTCTAGCCTGTACGAGCAGTACTTC. Looking up the rest from reference TRBV30 and TRBJ2-7 gives the full variable domain: SQTIHQWPATLVQPVGSPLSLECTVEGTSNPNLYWYRQAAGRGLQLLFYSVGIGQISSEVPQNLSASRPQDRQFILSSKKLLLSDSGFYLCAWSSSLYEQYFGPGTRLTVT.

This clone was picked up one time. The rearrangement links TRBV4-3 to TRBJ2-1; 9 bases agree with TRBD2. The CDR3 totals 18 residues. With 0 bases clipped from V and 4 bases from J, the junction kept 10 bases outside the gene matches. Germline CDR1 LGHNA, CDR2 YSLEER. The CDR3 spells CASSQDQGILAGYNEQFF. The CDR3, as DNA: TGCGCCAGCAGCCAAGATCAGGGGATCCTAGCGGGGTACAATGAGCAGTTCTTC.

In this sample, this clone turned up once. The chain employs TRBV13 and TRBJ2-7, with TRBD2 matching 14 bases. The CDR3 runs to 14 residues. Trimming removed 5 bases from V and 3 bases from J; junction bases left unmatched: 0. CDR1 and CDR2 from the germline V gene are PRHDT and FYEKMQ (reference sequence). This CDR3 reads CASSGTSGSYEQYF. The CDR3 DNA reads TGTGCCAGCAGCGGGACTAGCGGGAGCTACGAGCAGTACTTC.

This clone was detected once. V and J are TRBV5-6 and TRBJ1-5; D is unresolved. Between the trimmed V and J ends, which lost 6 bases and 4 bases, there was a span of 14 bases. This CDR3 is built from 14 residues. Germline V gene sequence: CDR1 SGHDT, CDR2 YYEEEE. In DNA form, the CDR3 reads TGTGCCAGCACACTCTGGTTGGGAAATCAGCCCCAGCATTTT. It encodes CASTLWLGNQPQHF.

This sequence joins TRBV7-6 and TRBJ1-2; D not resolved. Trimming left V 1 base short and J 1 base short, with 13 bases between. Germline values: CDR1 SGHVS, CDR2 FNYEAQ. The CDR3 is made up of 16 amino acids. This CDR3 is CASSLERGGFNYGYTF. Here the CDR3 DNA reads TGTGCCAGCAGCTTAGAGCGTGGCGGCTTTAACTATGGCTACACCTTC.

The chain is built from TRBV7-9 and TRBJ1-1; no clear D. V lost 8 bases, J lost 1 base, and 11 bases lay in between. The germline gives CDR1 SEHNR, CDR2 FQNEAQ (reference sequence). The CDR3 totals 13 residues. CDR3 coding DNA: TGTGCCAGCCTCCCCGATGGGAACACTGAAGCTTTCTTT. Amino acid sequence: CASLPDGNTEAFF.

A few counts support this clone. The chain employs TRBV5-5 and TRBJ2-2; 7 nucleotides line up with TRBD2. The CDR3 is made up of 15 amino acids. Trimming removed 4 bases from V and 4 bases from J; junction bases left unmatched: 7. Per germline, CDR1 SGHKS and CDR2 YYEKEE (reference sequence). The CDR3 loop reads CASSLGLLGTGELFF. Written as DNA, the CDR3 is TGTGCCAGCAGCCTGGGACTACTCGGCACCGGGGAGCTGTTTTTT.

This chain joins TRBV6-1 and TRBJ2-7; D remains ambiguous. There are 15 residues in the CDR3. CDR1 is MNHNS, CDR2 SASEGT, per germline. The V gene lost 2 bases and the J gene lost 1 base, with 12 bases spanning the gap. The CDR3 spells CASSEWQAPSYEQYF. CDR3 sequence (DNA): TGTGCCAGCAGTGAATGGCAGGCCCCGTCCTACGAGCAGTACTTC.

CDR3 loop: CASSPVTGGGHNEQFF. The CDR3 nucleotides read TGTGCCAGCAGTCCGGTAACAGGGGGCGGTCACAATGAGCAGTTCTTC. The chain recombines TRBV7-2 with TRBJ2-1, with 9 positions matching TRBD1. CDR1 SGHTA and CDR2 FQGNSA come from the germline V gene. The CDR3 runs 16 residues. V trimming: 6 bases; J trimming: 5 bases; junction bases outside the gene matches: 11.

The J gene is TRBJ2-1, the V gene TRBV5-5; D assignment may be TRBD1 or TRBD2 (5 bases each). Trimming left V 4 bases short and J 5 bases short, with 16 bases between. The CDR3 runs 15 residues. Germline-derived CDR1 and CDR2 are SGHKS and YYEKEE (reference sequence). This chain's CDR3 is CASSLGLRANNEQFF. The CDR3 coding sequence is TGTGCCAGCAGCCTGGGGCTGAGGGCAAACAATGAGCAGTTCTTC.

V usage is TRBV7-3 and J usage is TRBJ2-1; perhaps TRBD2 as D (5 bases). The length of the CDR3 is 15 residues. Looked up from germline, CDR1 is SGHTA and CDR2 is FQGTGA. V lost 5 bases to trimming and J lost 6 bases, with 17 bases between them. The CDR3 here is CASSPRGGDLNEQFF. For the CDR3, the DNA is TGTGCCAGCAGCCCCCGGGGTGGCGATCTCAATGAGCAGTTCTTC.

The CDR3 DNA reads as TGTGCTAGTGGTCCCGGGACAGAGCCGACGGAGGACTATGGCTACACCTTC. This sequence encodes CASGPGTEPTEDYGYTF. The chain couples TRBV12-5 to TRBJ1-2; TRBD1 agrees at 7 bases. The CDR3 consists of 17 residues. Germline V gives CDR1 LGHNT, CDR2 FRNRAP. Trimming at V came to 5 bases and at J to 3 bases, leaving 15 bases not matched to a gene.

The gene calls are TRBV28 and TRBJ2-1; D is undetermined. Germline V gene sequence: CDR1 MDHEN, CDR2 SYDVKM. The germline V and J ends were trimmed by 2 bases and 5 bases, with 4 bases remaining between them. The CDR3 is 12 amino acids. CDR3 nucleotide sequence: TGTGCCAGCAGTTTACAGAACAATGAGCAGTTCTTC. This sequence encodes CASSLQNNEQFF.

The rearrangement uses TRBV4-1 and TRBJ1-4, with unresolved D. Trimming pared 0 bases from V and 8 bases from J, leaving 13 bases between. The V gene's germline CDR1 is MGHRA and CDR2 YSYEKL. The CDR3 totals 15 residues. The CDR3 nucleotides read TGCGCCAGCAGCCAAGACACCTCCCTTGGCGAAAAACTGTTTTTT. Its translation is CASSQDTSLGEKLFF.

J is TRBJ2-5 and V is TRBV28; possibly TRBD1 for D (6 bases). The CDR3 length is 14 residues. Trimming left V 3 bases short and J 4 bases short, with 12 bases between. The germline gives CDR1 MDHEN, CDR2 SYDVKM. The CDR3: CASSFVDRRETQYF. CDR3 in DNA: TGTGCCAGCAGTTTTGTCGACAGGAGAGAGACCCAGTACTTC.

The chain carries TRBV28 and TRBJ1-1; D may be TRBD1 (6 bases). Trimming took off 10 bases at V and 2 bases at J, with 14 bases between the two ends. Germline V gives CDR1 MDHEN, CDR2 SYDVKM. CDR3 length equals 13 residues. The CDR3 bases are TGTGCCATTTCCGGGACACATAACACTGAAGCTTTCTTT. Protein sequence: CAISGTHNTEAFF.

This chain uses TRBV28 with TRBJ2-5, with 8 bases identical to TRBD2. Germline CDR1 and CDR2: MDHEN and SYDVKM. The J segment lost 1 base and the V segment lost 3 bases, leaving 10 bases of the junction unmatched. The CDR3 covers 17 residues. The CDR3 here is CASSFRGGISGQETQYF. DNA for the CDR3: TGTGCCAGCAGTTTTCGGGGGGGGATTAGCGGCCAAGAGACCCAGTACTTC.

There are a few counts of this clone. The chain carries TRBV7-9 and TRBJ1-5; no reliable D call. CDR1 is SEHNR, CDR2 FQNEAQ, per germline (reference sequence). The CDR3 covers 15 residues. V gave up 4 bases and J gave up 1 base, with 11 bases separating them. CDR3 protein: CASSYGEISNQPQHF. CDR3 coding DNA: TGTGCCAGCAGCTACGGGGAAATCAGCAATCAGCCCCAGCATTTT.

This chain links TRBV29-1 with TRBJ2-1; 11 nucleotides agree with TRBD2. Germline V lookup: CDR1 SQVTM, CDR2 ANQGSEA. This CDR3 region has 17 residues. J was trimmed by 0 bases and V by 3 bases; bases with no gene match: 7. CDR3 bases: TGCAGCGTTGAGGGTCTAGCGGGAGGCCGCTCCTACAATGAGCAGTTCTTC. Translated: CSVEGLAGGRSYNEQFF.

This clone was seen a handful of times. The CDR3 is CASSPAPRETDQYF. CDR3 DNA sequence: TGTGCCAGCAGCCCTGCGCCCCGAGAGACAGACCAGTACTTC. The chain recombines TRBV16 with TRBJ2-5; D may be TRBD1 (5 bases). The CDR3 sequence is 14 residues long. Trimming removed 4 bases at V and 10 bases at J, with 19 bases between. Germline V gene sequence: CDR1 KGHSY, CDR2 FQNENV.

The CDR3 is CASSQEGDFHEQFF. In nucleotides, the CDR3 is TGCGCCAGCAGCCAAGAAGGTGACTTCCATGAGCAGTTCTTC. The V and J genes are TRBV4-1 and TRBJ2-1; no reliable D call. This CDR3 is built from 14 residues. Germline loops: CDR1 MGHRA, CDR2 YSYEKL. Trimming shortened V by 0 bases and J by 8 bases, and 11 bases separated the two germline ends.

The V call is TRBV6-1, the J call TRBJ1-5, with no clear D. The V end was cut by 4 bases, the J end by 5 bases, with 9 bases between. This CDR3 spans 13 amino acids. Germline V gene sequence: CDR1 MNHNS, CDR2 SASEGT. CDR3 coding DNA: TGTGCCAGCAGTGCTGATAATCATCAGCCCCAGCATTTT. It yields the protein CASSADNHQPQHF.

The J gene is TRBJ2-1, the V gene TRBV27; D is undetermined. V was clipped by 7 bases and J by 7 bases, with 17 bases between them. This CDR3 region has 14 residues. CDR1 MNHEY and CDR2 SMNVEV come from the germline V gene (reference sequence). CDR3 in DNA: TGTGCCAGCACCTCACGCCCGAGTTTTAATGAGCAGTTCTTC. Protein product: CASTSRPSFNEQFF.